This TCR beta chain was obtained from a study of shared clonotypes between healthy human individuals. Points from the study as a whole: As a rule, naive subsets had a larger estimated richness than memory subsets. Inspection by rarefaction showed sorted-subset sequencing to be incomplete despite large depth.

The naive CD8 fraction comprised CD45RO-negative cells positively selected for CCR7 and excluded terminally differentiated effector memory CD45RA+ cells. A deep-level run was used for the assay. Clones were sequenced by immunoSEQ multiplex PCR, and TCRdb holds only the in-frame ones, with some missing. This table holds some 2,100,000 clones, 85% to 95% found once. Germline V CDR1 and CDR2: MDHEN, SYDVKM. The CDR3 has 16 residues. Trimming left V 5 bases short and J 0 bases short, with 15 bases between. A word on this clone: The antigen is unknown.

The sample comprised naive CD8+ T cells from PBMCs. The chain employs TRBV28 and TRBJ2-3; weak D call: TRBD1 (5 bases). This receptor was identified in a man aged 18 to 29 in good health. Some clones in this sample may be carry-over from other donors' samples. This CDR3 reads CASSPTPTDSTDTQYF. DNA of the CDR3: TGTGCCAGCAGTCCTACCCCGACAGATAGCACAGATACGCAGTATTTT.